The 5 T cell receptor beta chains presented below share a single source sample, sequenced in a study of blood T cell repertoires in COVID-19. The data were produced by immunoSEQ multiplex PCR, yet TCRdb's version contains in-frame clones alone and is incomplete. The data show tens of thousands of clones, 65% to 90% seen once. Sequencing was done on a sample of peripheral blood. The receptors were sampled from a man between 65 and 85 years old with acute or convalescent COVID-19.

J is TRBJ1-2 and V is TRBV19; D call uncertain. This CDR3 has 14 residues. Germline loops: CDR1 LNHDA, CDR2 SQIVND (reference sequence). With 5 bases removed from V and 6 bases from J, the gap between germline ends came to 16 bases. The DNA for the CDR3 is TGTGCCAGTAGTGTTCACACAGAAATGAATGGCTACACCTTC. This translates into CASSVHTEMNGYTF.

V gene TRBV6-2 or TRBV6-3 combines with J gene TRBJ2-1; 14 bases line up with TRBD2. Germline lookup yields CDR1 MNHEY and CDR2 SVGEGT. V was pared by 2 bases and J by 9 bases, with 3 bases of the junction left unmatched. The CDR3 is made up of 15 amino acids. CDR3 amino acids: CASSYGTSGSVEQFF. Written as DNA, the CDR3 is TGTGCCAGCAGTTACGGGACTAGCGGGAGCGTTGAGCAGTTCTTC.

The DNA for the CDR3 is TGTGCCAGCAGCCGAGACGGACAGGGGAAAGGCTACACCTTC. Translation: CASSRDGQGKGYTF. The V call is TRBV7-9, the J call TRBJ1-2, with 9 positions matching TRBD1. V lost 5 bases, J lost 8 bases, and 9 bases stayed unmatched. The CDR3 is made up of 14 amino acids. Germline V gives CDR1 SEHNR, CDR2 FQNEAQ (reference sequence).

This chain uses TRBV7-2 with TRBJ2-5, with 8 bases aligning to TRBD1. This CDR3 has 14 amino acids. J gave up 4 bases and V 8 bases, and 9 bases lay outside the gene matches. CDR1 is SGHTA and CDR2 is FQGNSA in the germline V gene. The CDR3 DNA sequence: TGTGCCAGCCACAGGGGGAATCCTGGAGAGACCCAGTACTTC. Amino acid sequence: CASHRGNPGETQYF.

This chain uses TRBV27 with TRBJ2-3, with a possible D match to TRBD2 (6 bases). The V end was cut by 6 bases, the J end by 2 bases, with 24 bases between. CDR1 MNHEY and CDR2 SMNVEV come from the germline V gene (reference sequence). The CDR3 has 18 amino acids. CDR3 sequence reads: CASRSNLGSASSTDTQYF. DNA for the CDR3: TGTGCCAGCAGATCCAACCTCGGGAGCGCCTCCTCCACAGATACGCAGTATTTT.